The rows below give T cell receptor beta chains drawn from one sample of a study of blood T cell repertoires in COVID-19. Assay: immunoSEQ multiplex PCR; the TCRdb copy retains only in-frame clones and omits some. This table holds 50,000 to 65,000 clones, nearly 90% found once. Sequencing input: peripheral blood. These receptors were collected from a man aged 55 to 70 with active COVID-19. Both conserved end residues are part of each CDR3. Fields, in order: D gene, J gene, V gene, clone size, CDR3 DNA, CDR3 protein. The D gene is left open where the match is weak. Not all rows give a size; the values are once, few, many and, for expanded clones, a class.

>-|TRBJ2-1|TRBV7-9|-
TGTGCCAGCAGCTTAGGAGAGGGAGCGGCCCGTGAGCAGTTCTTC
CASSLGEGAAREQFF
>-|TRBJ2-5|TRBV24-1|-
TGTGCCACCCGGCCCAACGGAGGGTGGGGAGAGACCCAGTACTTC
CATRPNGGWGETQYF
>-|TRBJ2-2|TRBV7-9|-
TGTGCCAGCGGTCGAAGTACGACTAACGCCGGGGAGCTGTTTTTT
CASGRSTTNAGELFF
>-|TRBJ1-5|TRBV9|-
TGTGCCAGCAGTAGGACAGTAAATCAGCCCCAGCATTTT
CASSRTVNQPQHF
>TRBD1|TRBJ1-5|TRBV4-1|-
TGCGCCAGCAGCCAAAGAGGGGGCGGCCAGCCCCAGCATTTT
CASSQRGGGQPQHF
>TRBD2|TRBJ2-6|TRBV19|once
TGTGCCAGTATTCTTAGCGGGAGCTCTGGGGCCAACGTCCTGACTTTC
CASILSGSSGANVLTF
>TRBD1|TRBJ2-7|TRBV28|-
TGTGCCAGCATTCGGACAGGGTCTTACGAGCAGTACTTC
CASIRTGSYEQYF
>TRBD2|TRBJ2-1|TRBV4-1|-
TGCGCCAGCAGCCAGGGTAGACTAGCGGGATACAATGAGCAGTTCTTC
CASSQGRLAGYNEQFF
>TRBD1|TRBJ1-5|TRBV24-1|-
TGTGCCACCAGTGATGGGAACAGGGGGCGGAATCAGCCCCAGCATTTT
CATSDGNRGRNQPQHF
>TRBD1|TRBJ1-4|TRBV2|-
TGTGCCAGCATGCGGACAGGGGGAAGTGAAAAACTGTTTTTT
CASMRTGGSEKLFF
>-|TRBJ1-2|TRBV19|-
TGTGCCAGTAGTATCCAGGGGCCGGGTGGCTACACCTTC
CASSIQGPGGYTF
>-|TRBJ2-7|TRBV29-1|few
TGCAGCGTTAAGGGGCCTACCTACGAGCAGTACTTC
CSVKGPTYEQYF
>TRBD2|TRBJ2-1|TRBV28|-
TGTGCCAGCAGTTTAGCGGGAGGGCCTTATGAGCAGTTCTTC
CASSLAGGPYEQFF
>-|TRBJ2-2|TRBV5-1|-
TGCGCCAGCAGCTTGGACAGAAACACCGGGGAGCTGTTTTTT
CASSLDRNTGELFF
>-|TRBJ1-4|TRBV28|-
TGTGCCAGCAGTTTAGTATCCGCGGCGGAAAAACTGTTTTTT
CASSLVSAAEKLFF
>TRBD1|TRBJ1-3|TRBV25-1|-
TGTGCCAGCAGTGAACGGGACAGGGGTCCAGGAAACACCATATATTTT
CASSERDRGPGNTIYF
>-|TRBJ2-1|TRBV2|-
TGTGCCAGCAGTGTCAGGGTCGACAATGAGCAGTTCTTC
CASSVRVDNEQFF
>TRBD1|TRBJ2-7|TRBV6-5|-
TGTGCCAGCACCGGGACAGGGGGCTACGAGCAGTACTTC
CASTGTGGYEQYF
>-|TRBJ1-1|TRBV11-2|-
TGTGCCAGCAGCTTAGGGGCGACTGAAGCTTTCTTT
CASSLGATEAFF
>-|TRBJ2-7|TRBV5-1|-
TGCGCCAGCAGCTTGGAGGTGGGAGTGGAGAACGAGCAGTACTTC
CASSLEVGVENEQYF
>TRBD2|TRBJ2-1|TRBV4-1|-
TGCGCCAGCAGCCGGGACAGGGGACTAGCGGGAGACTGGTCGAGCTCCTACAATGAGCAGTTCTTC
CASSRDRGLAGDWSSSYNEQFF
>TRBD2|TRBJ2-5|TRBV6-1|-
TGTGCCAGCAGTGAAGGGGGTAGCGGGAGGGGACAAGAGACCCAGTACTTC
CASSEGGSGRGQETQYF
>-|TRBJ2-3|TRBV7-9|once
TGTGCCAGCAGCTTCCCAGGGACAGATACGCAGTATTTT
CASSFPGTDTQYF
>TRBD1|TRBJ2-3|TRBV7-9|-
TGTGCCAGCAGCTTGGGACAGGGGGCGCTTGATACGCAGTATTTT
CASSLGQGALDTQYF
>TRBD2|TRBJ2-3|TRBV5-1|-
TGCGCCAGCAGCACGAAAGGGCTAGCGGGGAGCACAGATACGCAGTATTTT
CASSTKGLAGSTDTQYF
>TRBD1|TRBJ2-7|TRBV4-3|-
TGCGCCAGCAGCCAAGATGGTACAGGGGCGACCTACGAGCAGTACTTC
CASSQDGTGATYEQYF
>TRBD2|TRBJ2-7|TRBV28|-
TGTGCCAGCACCTGGACTAGCGGGAGCAGTGAGCAGTACTTC
CASTWTSGSSEQYF
>TRBD2|TRBJ2-1|TRBV2|-
TGTGCCAGCAGACCCAGACTAGCGGGAGTCTCGAATGAGCAGTTCTTC
CASRPRLAGVSNEQFF
>-|TRBJ1-1|TRBV5-8|-
TGTGCCAGCAGCTCTACCCCTGAAGCTTTCTTT
CASSSTPEAFF
>TRBD1|TRBJ1-6|TRBV9|-
TGTGCCAGCAGCCAGGGGGTCGATTCACCCCTCCACTTT
CASSQGVDSPLHF
>TRBD2|TRBJ2-2|TRBV27|-
TGTGCCAGCAGTTTTGTAGCGGGAGGGCCTGACGGGGAGCTGTTTTTT
CASSFVAGGPDGELFF
>-|TRBJ2-1|TRBV14|-
TGTGCCAGCAGCCATATCTACAATGAGCAGTTCTTC
CASSHIYNEQFF
>TRBD2|TRBJ2-1|TRBV4-2|-
TGTGCCAGCAGCCGAGCCAGCGTGGCGGGAGGGCCCTATGAGCAGTTCTTC
CASSRASVAGGPYEQFF
>-|TRBJ1-2|TRBV15|-
TGTGCCACCAGCCGTTCCCCCGCGGAAAACTATGGCTACACCTTC
CATSRSPAENYGYTF
>TRBD1|TRBJ2-3|TRBV19|-
TGTGCCAGTAGTATAGCAGGGGGCCTAGATACGCAGTATTTT
CASSIAGGLDTQYF
>-|TRBJ1-2|TRBV2|-
TGTGCCAGCGGCACAGGCTTAAACTATGGCTACACCTTC
CASGTGLNYGYTF
>-|TRBJ1-1|TRBV14|-
TGTGCCAGCAGCCAAGAAATATCCTCCACTGAAGCTTTCTTT
CASSQEISSTEAFF
>-|TRBJ2-1|TRBV15|-
TGTGCCACCTCCAGAATTGGGGAGGCCGATAAAGAGCAGTTCTTC
CATSRIGEADKEQFF
>TRBD2|TRBJ2-1|TRBV7-3|-
TGTGCCAGCAGCCTAGGGAGGGAAAGGGGCAATGAGCAGTTCTTC
CASSLGRERGNEQFF
>-|TRBJ2-1|TRBV3-1/TRBV3-2|-
TGTGCCAGCAGCCAAGAGAGGGGGAGAGCTTACTACAATGAGCAGTTCTTC
CASSQERGRAYYNEQFF
>-|TRBJ2-2|TRBV24-1|-
TGTGCCACCAGTGGGGCAGCCTTTAACACCGGGGAGCTGTTTTTT
CATSGAAFNTGELFF
>TRBD2|TRBJ2-7|TRBV7-6|-
TGTGCCAGCAGTCGTCTTTCCGGGACTAACTACGAGCAGTACTTC
CASSRLSGTNYEQYF